Below, 19 T cell receptor beta chains from the same sample are listed, as sequenced in a study of cytomegalovirus exposure and HLA in healthy donors. It was with 60 Vbeta and 13 Jbeta primers that the PCR ran. Libraries were prepared by immunoSEQ multiplex PCR; TCRdb keeps only in-frame clonotypes and omits some of them. Here the sample spans more than 90,000 clones, roughly three quarters being singletons. The sequenced sample consisted of PBMCs. The source is a woman aged 55-69 years in good health and CMV-seronegative.

The rearrangement links TRBV6-5 to TRBJ2-7, with 13 bases matching TRBD2. J lost 4 bases, V lost 6 bases, and 6 bases had no gene match. The CDR3 runs to 15 residues. CDR1 and CDR2 (germline): MNHEY, SVGAGI. The CDR3 bases are TGTGCCAGCAGCGCCGGACTAGCGGGAGTGTACGAGCAGTACTTC. It is translated as CASSAGLAGVYEQYF.

The chain links TRBV15 to TRBJ2-1, with a possible D match to TRBD2 (6 bases). Germline V gives CDR1 LNHNV, CDR2 YYDKDF (reference sequence). With 1 base removed from V and 8 bases from J, the gap between germline ends came to 9 bases. CDR3 length: 13 amino acids. CDR3 in amino acids: CATSRAGEDEQFF. The DNA for the CDR3 is TGTGCCACCAGCAGAGCGGGGGAGGATGAGCAGTTCTTC. The entire variable domain, with the rest obtained from reference TRBV15 and TRBJ2-1, is as follows: DAMVIQNPRYQVTQFGKPVTLSCSQTLNHNVMYWYQQKSSQAPKLLFHYYDKDFNNEADTPDNFQSRRPNTSFCFLDIRSPGLGDTAMYLCATSRAGEDEQFFGPGTRLTVL.

V is TRBV5-1 and J is TRBJ1-5, with a weak D call TRBD1 (6 bases). V lost 4 bases and J 4 bases, leaving 12 bases between the germline ends. CDR3 length equals 14 residues. In germline, CDR1 is SGHRS, CDR2 YFSETQ. The CDR3 loop is CASSLTGLNQPQHF. Here the CDR3 DNA reads TGCGCCAGCAGCCTTACAGGGTTAAATCAGCCCCAGCATTTT.

The rearrangement joins TRBV6-1 to TRBJ2-7; perhaps TRBD1 as D (6 bases). Germline loops: CDR1 MNHNS, CDR2 SASEGT. Trimming took off 4 bases at V and 3 bases at J, with 13 bases between the two ends. The CDR3 length is 14 residues. The CDR3 reads CASSASGHIYEQYF. In DNA form, the CDR3 reads TGTGCCAGCAGTGCCTCGGGACACATCTACGAGCAGTACTTC.

The V call is TRBV7-8, the J call TRBJ1-5; TRBD1 agrees at 11 bases. V lost 3 bases and J lost 7; bases outside the gene matches: 8. In germline, CDR1 is SGHVS, CDR2 FQNEAQ. CDR3 size: 16 residues. The CDR3 sequence is CASSFRPGQGAQPQHF. The CDR3, as DNA: TGTGCCAGCAGCTTTCGACCCGGACAGGGGGCACAGCCCCAGCATTTT.

CDR3 sequence: CASSPPGTSGGAKSEQFF. DNA of the CDR3: TGTGCCAGCTCACCACCCGGGACTAGCGGGGGGGCCAAGAGTGAGCAGTTCTTC. The chain is built from TRBV18 and TRBJ2-1, with 16 bases fitting TRBD2. The V segment lost 0 bases and the J segment 9 bases; nucleotides outside the gene matches: 8. The CDR3 has 18 residues. The germline V gene encodes CDR1 KGHSH and CDR2 LQKENI.

The rearrangement uses TRBV6-6 and TRBJ2-3, with 7 bases lining up with TRBD1. V lost 6 bases, J lost 4 bases, and 10 bases stayed unmatched. Germline CDR1 reads MNHNY; CDR2 reads SVGAGI (reference sequence). The CDR3 totals 15 residues. For the CDR3, the DNA is TGTGCCAGCAGCATAGGGGACAGTAGCCCAGATACGCAGTATTTT. This sequence encodes CASSIGDSSPDTQYF.

The V and J genes are TRBV11-2 and TRBJ2-5; 7 nucleotides align to TRBD1. This CDR3 spans 15 amino acids. V was pared by 4 bases and J by 2 bases, with 7 bases of the junction left unmatched. Germline lookup yields CDR1 SGHAT and CDR2 FQNNGV. The CDR3 DNA sequence: TGTGCCAGCAGCTCTTCCGGGACAGCTCAAGAGACCCAGTACTTC. Protein product: CASSSSGTAQETQYF.

This clone was seen more than once but under ten times. The V call is TRBV18, the J call TRBJ2-7, with D possibly TRBD1 on 6 matching bases. Germline CDR1 reads KGHSH; CDR2 reads LQKENI. Between the trimmed V and J ends, which lost 3 bases and 0 bases, there was a span of 21 bases. This CDR3 has 18 residues. CDR3 sequence reads: CASSPSMKTGKRSYEQYF. In DNA form, the CDR3 reads TGTGCCAGCTCACCCTCTATGAAGACAGGAAAACGCTCCTACGAGCAGTACTTC.

This chain uses TRBV2 with TRBJ2-7; weak D call: TRBD1 (6 bases). The CDR3 is made up of 13 amino acids. Trimming pared 5 bases from V and 2 bases from J, leaving 10 bases between. CDR1 and CDR2 from the germline V gene are SNHLY and FYNNEI. CDR3 residues: CASSIDRTYEQYF. CDR3 in DNA: TGTGCCAGCAGTATAGACAGGACCTACGAGCAGTACTTC.

This chain joins TRBV27 and TRBJ1-2, with 10 positions matching TRBD1. This CDR3 is 14 amino acids long. V lost 4 bases and J lost 5; bases outside the gene matches: 4. The germline V gene encodes CDR1 MNHEY and CDR2 SMNVEV (reference sequence). For the CDR3, the DNA is TGTGCCAGCAGTTATGGACAGGGGGATTATGGCTACACCTTC. Amino acid sequence: CASSYGQGDYGYTF.

This chain links TRBV29-1 with TRBJ1-5; no clear D. Trimming removed 4 bases at V and 0 bases at J, with 7 bases between. The CDR3 totals 13 residues. Per germline, CDR1 SQVTM and CDR2 ANQGSEA. Here the CDR3 DNA reads TGCAGCGTTGGGGGAGATAGCAATCAGCCCCAGCATTTT. It codes for CSVGGDSNQPQHF.

The chain links TRBV6-6 to TRBJ2-5; 11 bases are a match to TRBD2. CDR1 is MNHNY and CDR2 is SVGAGI in the germline V gene (reference sequence). Losses at the gene ends were 5 bases for V and 5 bases for J; bases not matched to a gene: 7. The CDR3 runs 15 residues. The CDR3 DNA reads TGTGCCAGCAGTATTAGCGGGGGGGCAGGCGAGACCCAGTACTTC. Encoded protein: CASSISGGAGETQYF.

The chain employs TRBV5-6 and TRBJ2-1; D uncertain. Per the germline V gene, CDR1 is SGHDT and CDR2 is YYEEEE. Trimming took off 1 base at V and 6 bases at J, with 5 bases between the two ends. This CDR3 is built from 12 residues. The CDR3 region has the DNA TGTGCCAGCAGCTTGAACATCAATGAGCAGTTCTTC. Protein product: CASSLNINEQFF.

J is TRBJ2-7 and V is TRBV5-6; possibly TRBD2 for D (6 bases). Trimming cost V 5 bases and J 12 bases, with 24 bases left between them. From germline, CDR1 is SGHDT and CDR2 YYEEEE. The CDR3 spans 14 residues. The chain's CDR3 is CASRQDLAAQGWYF. The DNA of the CDR3 is TGTGCCAGCAGACAAGACTTAGCGGCCCAAGGATGGTACTTC.

The rearrangement uses TRBV18 and TRBJ2-1, with TRBD2 matching 9 bases. The CDR3 totals 15 residues. From germline, CDR1 is KGHSH and CDR2 LQKENI. V dropped 4 bases and J dropped 0; count of bases not matched to a gene: 1. CDR3 amino acids: CASSQLAGSYNEQFF. Here the CDR3 DNA reads TGTGCCAGCTCACAACTAGCGGGCTCCTACAATGAGCAGTTCTTC.

This clone was counted between two and nine times. The chain uses TRBV7-2 and TRBJ2-7, with 9 nucleotides matching TRBD1. After removal of 6 bases from V and 2 bases from J, the junction contained 5 bases not matched to a gene. This CDR3 has 14 residues. CDR1 and CDR2 from the germline V gene are SGHTA and FQGNSA. CDR3 nucleotides: TGTGCCAGCAGGTGGACAGGGGCCGCCTACGAGCAGTACTTC. Translating it yields CASRWTGAAYEQYF.

J is TRBJ2-6 and V is TRBV18, with TRBD2 matching 12 bases. In germline, CDR1 is KGHSH, CDR2 LQKENI. The junction had 7 bases not matched to a gene; V was cut back by 2 bases and J by 2 bases. The CDR3 has 19 residues. The CDR3 DNA sequence: TGTGCCAGCTCACCAGCAATACTAGCGGGAGGACCTGGGGCCAACGTCCTGACTTTC. It encodes CASSPAILAGGPGANVLTF.

The chain employs TRBV6-5 and TRBJ2-5; TRBD1 matches 7 bases. This CDR3 region has 13 residues. Germline V CDR1 and CDR2: MNHEY, SVGAGI. V gave up 8 bases and J gave up 5 bases; unmatched junction bases: 8. CDR3 nucleotides: TGTGCCAGCGGGCAGGGGGAGTTTGAGACCCAGTACTTC. It translates to CASGQGEFETQYF.